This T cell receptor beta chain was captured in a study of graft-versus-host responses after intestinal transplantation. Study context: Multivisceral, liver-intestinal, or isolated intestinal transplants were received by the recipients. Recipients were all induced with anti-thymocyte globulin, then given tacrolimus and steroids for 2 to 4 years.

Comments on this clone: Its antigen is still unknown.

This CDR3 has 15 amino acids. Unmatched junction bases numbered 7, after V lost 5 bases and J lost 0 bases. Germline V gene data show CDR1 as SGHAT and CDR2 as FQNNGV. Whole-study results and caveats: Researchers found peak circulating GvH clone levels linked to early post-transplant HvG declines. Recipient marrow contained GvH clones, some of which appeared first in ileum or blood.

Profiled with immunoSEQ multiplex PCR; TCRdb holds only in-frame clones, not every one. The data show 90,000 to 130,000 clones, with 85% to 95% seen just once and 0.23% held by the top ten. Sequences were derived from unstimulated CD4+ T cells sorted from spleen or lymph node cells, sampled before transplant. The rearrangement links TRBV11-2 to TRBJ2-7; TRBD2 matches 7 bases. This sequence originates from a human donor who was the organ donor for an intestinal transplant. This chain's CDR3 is CASSKGLPSSYEQYF. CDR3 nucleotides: TGTGCCAGCAGCAAGGGACTACCTAGCTCCTACGAGCAGTACTTC.